A single TCR beta chain is shown here with its context. This record comes from a study of monozygotic twins with inflammatory bowel disease. The CDR3 runs to 14 residues. Germline loops: CDR1 SGHTA, CDR2 FQGTGA. TCRdb reprocessed the 5' RACE reads; each CDR3 protein has one entry and no DNA is given. The repertoire shows over 110,000 distinct CDR3 sequences; the top ten hold 2.4%. The sample comprised blood. This chain joins TRBV7-3 and TRBJ2-7. The TCR originated in a human donor with ulcerative colitis or Crohn's disease, or a healthy co-twin of an affected twin (not recorded which). The CDR3 region is CASSLGGATSEQYF.